Described below is a single TCR beta chain sequence and its context. The antigen remains unidentified. RNA transcripts gave rise to amplified TCR beta CDR3 regions. A set of HTBI primers served as the primers for a first-round RT-PCR of the TCR CDR3. MiXCR was run by TCRdb on the multiplex PCR reads, yielding one entry per CDR3 protein. The sample consists of about 96,000 distinct CDR3 sequences, around 52% of them appearing once. Subjects aged 18 to 65 presented with newly diagnosed hyperthyroidism of less than 2 months' duration. Approximately 9.3 ml of fresh peripheral blood supplied the PBMCs. The CDR3 has 12 amino acids. V was pared by 1 base and J by 6 bases, with 9 bases between. CDR1 is DFQATT and CDR2 is SNEGSKA in the germline V gene (reference sequence). The sample is drawn from a study of T cells in Graves' hyperthyroidism and ophthalmopathy. The wider study: Any treatment followed the collection of peripheral blood at initial diagnosis.

Findings and limits, study-wide: Onset of ophthalmopathy came a median roughly 6.5 months after the model predicted it.

V usage is TRBV20-1 and J usage is TRBJ1-1; weak D call: TRBD1 (5 bases). This TCR was sampled from a woman in her forties with Graves' hyperthyroidism. The sample comprised blood. CDR3 protein: CSARAPGPEAFF. CDR3 DNA sequence: TGCAGTGCTAGAGCCCCAGGGCCTGAAGCTTTCTTT.